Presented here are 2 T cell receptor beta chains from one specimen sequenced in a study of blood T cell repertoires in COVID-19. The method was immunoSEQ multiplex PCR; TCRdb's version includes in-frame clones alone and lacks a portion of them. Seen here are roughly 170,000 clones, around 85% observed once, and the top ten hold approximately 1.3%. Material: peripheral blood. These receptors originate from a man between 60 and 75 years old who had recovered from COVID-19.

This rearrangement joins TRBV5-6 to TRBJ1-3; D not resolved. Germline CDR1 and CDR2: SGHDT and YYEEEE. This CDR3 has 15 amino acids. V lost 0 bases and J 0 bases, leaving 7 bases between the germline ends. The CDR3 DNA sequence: TGTGCCAGCAGCTTGGACCCGAGCTCTGGAAACACCATATATTTT. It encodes CASSLDPSSGNTIYF.

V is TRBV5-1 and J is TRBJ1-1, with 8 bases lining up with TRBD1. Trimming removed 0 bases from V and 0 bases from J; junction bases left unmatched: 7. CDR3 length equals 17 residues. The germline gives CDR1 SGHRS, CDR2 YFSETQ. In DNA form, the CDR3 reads TGCGCCAGCAGCTTGGTGACAGGGGAGTATCTGAACACTGAAGCTTTCTTT. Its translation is CASSLVTGEYLNTEAFF. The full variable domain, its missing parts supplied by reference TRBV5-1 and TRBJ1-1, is KAGVTQTPRYLIKTRGQQVTLSCSPISGHRSVSWYQQTPGQGLQFLFEYFSETQRNKGNFPGRFSGRQFSNSRSEMNVSTLELGDSALYLCASSLVTGEYLNTEAFFGQGTRLTVV.